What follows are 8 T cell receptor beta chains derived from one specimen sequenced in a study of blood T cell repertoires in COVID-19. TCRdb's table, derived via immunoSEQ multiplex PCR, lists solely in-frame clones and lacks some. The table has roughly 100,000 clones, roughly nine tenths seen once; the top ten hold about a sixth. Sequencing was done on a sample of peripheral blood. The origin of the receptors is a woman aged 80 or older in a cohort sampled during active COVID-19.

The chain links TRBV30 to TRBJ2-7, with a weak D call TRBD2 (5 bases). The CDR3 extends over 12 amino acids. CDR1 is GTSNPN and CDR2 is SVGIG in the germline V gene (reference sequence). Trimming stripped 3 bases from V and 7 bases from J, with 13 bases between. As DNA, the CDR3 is TGTGCCTGGAGCGGCGGAGGCGGGGAGCAGTACTTC. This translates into CAWSGGGGEQYF.

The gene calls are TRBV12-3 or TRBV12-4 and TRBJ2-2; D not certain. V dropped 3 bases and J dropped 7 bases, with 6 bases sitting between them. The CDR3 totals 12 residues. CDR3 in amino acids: CASSFPGGELFF. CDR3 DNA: TGTGCCAGCAGTTTTCCGGGCGGGGAGCTGTTTTTT.

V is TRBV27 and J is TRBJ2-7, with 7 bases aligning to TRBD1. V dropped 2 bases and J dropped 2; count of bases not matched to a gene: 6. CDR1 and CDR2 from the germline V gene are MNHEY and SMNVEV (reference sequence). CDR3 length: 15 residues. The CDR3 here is CASSLAPRGTYEQYF. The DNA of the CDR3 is TGTGCCAGCAGTTTAGCCCCCAGGGGGACCTACGAGCAGTACTTC.

The CDR3 loop is CASSEGSNYGYTF. The CDR3 region has the DNA TGTGCCAGCAGCGAAGGGAGTAACTATGGCTACACCTTC. The chain is built from TRBV7-9 and TRBJ1-2, with no clear D. Per the germline V gene, CDR1 is SEHNR and CDR2 is FQNEAQ (reference sequence). This CDR3 spans 13 amino acids. V lost 5 bases to trimming and J lost 1 base, with 8 bases between them.

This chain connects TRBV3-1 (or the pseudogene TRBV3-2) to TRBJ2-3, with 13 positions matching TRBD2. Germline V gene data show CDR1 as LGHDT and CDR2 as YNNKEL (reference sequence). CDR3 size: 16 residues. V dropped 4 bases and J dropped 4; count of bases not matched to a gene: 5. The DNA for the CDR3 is TGTGCCAGCAGCCTTAGGACTAGCGGGAGCTCAGATACGCAGTATTTT. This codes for CASSLRTSGSSDTQYF.

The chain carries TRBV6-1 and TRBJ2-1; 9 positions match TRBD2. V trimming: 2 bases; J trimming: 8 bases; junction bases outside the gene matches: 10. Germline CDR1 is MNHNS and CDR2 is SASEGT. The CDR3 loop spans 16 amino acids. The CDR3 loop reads CASSERGGGAVDEQFF. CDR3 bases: TGTGCCAGCAGTGAACGAGGCGGGGGGGCTGTCGATGAGCAGTTCTTC.

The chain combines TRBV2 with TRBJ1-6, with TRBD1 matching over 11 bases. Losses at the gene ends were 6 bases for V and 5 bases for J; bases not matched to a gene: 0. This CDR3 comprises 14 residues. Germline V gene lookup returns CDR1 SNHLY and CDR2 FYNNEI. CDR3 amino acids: CASRGQGDNSPLHF. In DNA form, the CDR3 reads TGTGCCAGCAGGGGACAGGGGGATAATTCACCCCTCCACTTT.

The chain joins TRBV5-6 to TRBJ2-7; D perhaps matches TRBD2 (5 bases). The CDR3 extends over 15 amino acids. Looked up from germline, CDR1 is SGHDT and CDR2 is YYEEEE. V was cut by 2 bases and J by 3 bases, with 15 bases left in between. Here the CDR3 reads CASSLPRGMFYEQYF. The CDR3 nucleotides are TGTGCCAGCAGCTTACCCCGGGGAATGTTCTACGAGCAGTACTTC.